The clone carrying this T cell receptor (beta chain) was seen a single time. Between the trimmed V and J ends, which lost 11 bases and 0 bases, there was a span of 13 bases. CDR3 length equals 13 residues. This entry is derived from a study of blood T cell repertoires in COVID-19. TCRdb's table, derived via immunoSEQ multiplex PCR, lists solely in-frame clones and lacks some. The repertoire holds some 120,000 clones, with 75% to 90% as singletons. Sequencing was done on a sample of peripheral blood. This sequence was found in a human donor in a cohort sampled during active COVID-19. The rearrangement joins TRBV12-3 or TRBV12-4 to TRBJ1-1, with a tentative D call TRBD1 (6 bases). The DNA of the CDR3 is TGTGCCCACGGGGGGCAGATGAACACTGAAGCTTTCTTT. This translates into CAHGGQMNTEAFF.